Listed below are T cell receptor beta chains from one sample, sequenced in a study of blood T cell repertoires in COVID-19. Sequencing was performed with immunoSEQ multiplex PCR; in TCRdb, only in-frame clones are kept and a portion is missing. The data show approximately 140,000 clones, with around 87% seen just once and approximately 6.2% held by the top ten. The material sequenced was peripheral blood. Receptors originate from a man older than 75 with acute or convalescent COVID-19. The CDR3 runs from the conserved cysteine through the conserved F or W. Fields, in order: clone size, V gene, CDR3 length, J gene, D gene, CDR3 protein, CDR3 DNA. The D gene is left open where the match is weak. A clone size is listed for some rows: how often the clone was seen (once, few, many), or a class if it is expanded.

NA,TRBV11-1,15,TRBJ2-5,NA,CASSLGRTAQETQYF,TGTGCCAGCAGCTTAGGCCGGACAGCCCAAGAGACCCAGTACTTC
NA,TRBV7-2,17,TRBJ2-1,TRBD1,CASSHPPGPTGGGEQFF,TGTGCCAGCAGCCACCCTCCCGGACCGACAGGGGGCGGTGAGCAGTTCTTC
NA,TRBV19,15,TRBJ2-1,TRBD2,CASSIRGGRSDEQFF,TGTGCCAGTAGTATAAGGGGCGGGAGGTCTGACGAGCAGTTCTTC
NA,TRBV7-9,16,TRBJ2-1,TRBD2,CASSGTTSGGADEQFF,TGTGCCAGCAGCGGGACGACTAGCGGGGGGGCAGATGAGCAGTTCTTC
NA,TRBV28,13,TRBJ1-1,TRBD1,CASSLTGGTEAFF,TGTGCCAGCAGTTTAACAGGGGGCACTGAAGCTTTCTTT
NA,TRBV11-3,14,TRBJ2-1,TRBD1,CASSSGTGNDEQFF,TGTGCCAGCAGCTCCGGGACAGGGAACGATGAGCAGTTCTTC
NA,TRBV19,11,TRBJ2-3,NA,CASTSTDTQYF,TGTGCCAGTACTAGCACAGATACGCAGTATTTT
NA,TRBV4-1,16,TRBJ1-2,NA,CASSQDLRAPEGGYTF,TGCGCCAGCAGCCAAGACCTTCGTGCGCCGGAGGGTGGCTACACCTTC
few,TRBV2,14,TRBJ2-7,NA,CASRPGTLVFEQYF,TGTGCCAGCAGGCCCGGGACATTAGTGTTCGAGCAGTACTTC
NA,TRBV28,15,TRBJ1-2,TRBD1,CASSLVQGASYGYTF,TGTGCCAGCAGTTTAGTACAGGGGGCTAGCTATGGCTACACCTTC
NA,TRBV11-2,14,TRBJ1-1,NA,CASSSYREYTEAFF,TGTGCCAGCAGCTCGTACAGGGAATACACTGAAGCTTTCTTT
NA,TRBV27,19,TRBJ2-3,TRBD2,CASSPRGVLGLAGTDTQYF,TGTGCCAGCAGTCCACGGGGGGTTCTGGGACTAGCGGGCACAGATACGCAGTATTTT
many,TRBV5-1,16,TRBJ2-1,NA,CASSLLPGEGYNEQFF,TGCGCCAGCAGCTTGTTACCGGGAGAGGGATACAATGAGCAGTTCTTC
NA,TRBV24-1,15,TRBJ2-7,TRBD1,CATSDPGTGGYEQYF,TGTGCCACCAGTGACCCCGGGACAGGGGGATACGAGCAGTACTTC
NA,TRBV18,18,TRBJ1-3,TRBD1,CASSPRSRQGARGNTIYF,TGTGCCAGCTCACCACGTTCCCGACAGGGGGCGAGAGGAAACACCATATATTTT
NA,TRBV27,14,TRBJ1-5,TRBD1,CASSLGTGGQPQHF,TGTGCCAGCAGTTTAGGGACAGGGGGTCAGCCCCAGCATTTT
NA,TRBV6-5,15,TRBJ2-3,NA,CASSYSGGDTDTQYF,TGTGCCAGCAGTTACTCGGGCGGGGACACAGATACGCAGTATTTT
NA,TRBV5-1,18,TRBJ1-2,TRBD1,CASSLGGTGGPKSYGYTF,TGCGCCAGCAGCCTGGGGGGGACAGGGGGACCTAAAAGCTATGGCTACACCTTC
NA,TRBV5-1,15,TRBJ1-2,NA,CASSLLGAGYYGYTF,TGCGCCAGCAGCTTGTTGGGGGCAGGGTACTATGGCTACACCTTC
NA,TRBV28,15,TRBJ2-1,TRBD2,CASSQLATSYNEQFF,TGTGCCAGCAGCCAACTAGCGACGTCCTACAATGAGCAGTTCTTC
NA,TRBV9,16,TRBJ2-3,TRBD1,CASSVVQGALSDTQYF,TGTGCCAGCAGCGTAGTACAGGGGGCGCTTTCCGATACGCAGTATTTT
NA,TRBV7-2,15,TRBJ2-5,TRBD2,CASSLHIGRGETQYF,TGTGCCAGCAGCTTACATATAGGGAGGGGAGAGACCCAGTACTTC
NA,TRBV5-1,14,TRBJ2-7,NA,CASSRDTGEVEQYF,TGCGCCAGCAGTCGGGATACGGGGGAGGTCGAGCAGTACTTC
once,TRBV29-1,11,TRBJ2-1,TRBD1,CSVQGAGEQFF,TGCAGCGTACAGGGGGCTGGGGAGCAGTTCTTC
NA,TRBV28,11,TRBJ1-4,NA,CASRATGNLFF,TGTGCCAGCAGAGCCACAGGGAATCTGTTTTTT
NA,TRBV5-6,16,TRBJ2-1,TRBD2,CASSLAPGLAAGGQFF,TGTGCCAGCAGCTTGGCCCCGGGACTAGCGGCCGGGGGGCAGTTCTTC
NA,TRBV3-1/TRBV3-2,13,TRBJ2-5,NA,CASSQWGRETQYF,TGTGCCAGCAGCCAGTGGGGGCGGGAGACCCAGTACTTC
NA,TRBV5-5,15,TRBJ2-7,TRBD2,CASSSGGGYSYEQYF,TGTGCCAGCAGTTCCGGCGGGGGATACTCCTACGAGCAGTACTTC
once,TRBV7-7,17,TRBJ1-2,TRBD1,CASSSLYRDRENYGYTF,TGTGCTAGCAGCTCCCTATACCGGGACAGGGAAAACTATGGCTACACCTTC
NA,TRBV2,14,TRBJ1-2,NA,CASSVQAYNYGYTF,TGTGCCAGCAGTGTGCAGGCCTATAACTATGGCTACACCTTC
NA,TRBV29-1,13,TRBJ1-2,TRBD1,CSAIRDREDGYTF,TGCAGCGCGATCCGGGACAGGGAAGATGGCTACACCTTC
NA,TRBV27,15,TRBJ2-7,TRBD1,CASSLRDRGSYEQYF,TGTGCCAGCAGTTTGAGGGACAGGGGGTCCTACGAGCAGTACTTC
NA,TRBV7-2,17,TRBJ2-7,TRBD1,CASSLARSVTGLYEQYF,TGTGCCAGCAGCTTAGCCCGCTCGGTGACAGGGCTATACGAGCAGTACTTC
NA,TRBV7-8,17,TRBJ2-6,TRBD1,CASSQPTGGFGANVLTF,TGTGCCAGCAGCCAACCGACAGGGGGCTTTGGGGCCAACGTCCTGACTTTC
NA,TRBV7-2,15,TRBJ1-4,NA,CASSFGGRVSEKLFF,TGTGCCAGCAGCTTTGGGGGCAGGGTTAGTGAAAAACTGTTTTTT
NA,TRBV5-1,17,TRBJ2-1,TRBD2,CASSPGLAGGGGDEQFF,TGCGCCAGCAGCCCCGGACTAGCGGGGGGCGGAGGGGATGAGCAGTTCTTC
NA,TRBV6-5,15,TRBJ2-2,TRBD1,CASREGQFNSGELFF,TGTGCCAGCAGAGAGGGACAGTTCAACTCCGGGGAGCTGTTTTTT
NA,TRBV29-1,12,TRBJ1-4,NA,CSVATPGEKLFF,TGCAGCGTCGCAACTCCTGGTGAAAAACTGTTTTTT
NA,TRBV28,13,TRBJ2-1,NA,CASSFTELGEQFF,TGTGCCAGCAGTTTTACAGAGTTGGGTGAGCAGTTCTTC
NA,TRBV18,16,TRBJ2-4,TRBD1,CASSQTGGLLRNIQYF,TGTGCCAGCTCACAGACAGGGGGTTTGTTAAGGAACATTCAGTACTTC
NA,TRBV5-1,13,TRBJ1-2,NA,CASSLGQDYGYTF,TGCGCCAGCAGCTTGGGGCAGGACTATGGCTACACCTTC
NA,TRBV5-1,14,TRBJ1-4,TRBD1,CASSLGDRAGKLFF,TGCGCCAGCAGCTTGGGGGACAGAGCTGGAAAACTGTTTTTT
NA,TRBV3-1/TRBV3-2,15,TRBJ1-1,NA,CASSQNRRGNTEAFF,TGTGCCAGCAGCCAGAACCGGCGGGGGAACACTGAAGCTTTCTTT
NA,TRBV29-1,13,TRBJ1-1,TRBD1,CSVRTGGDTEAFF,TGCAGCGTTAGGACAGGGGGGGACACTGAAGCTTTCTTT
NA,TRBV5-1,12,TRBJ2-5,NA,CASSTEMETQYF,TGCGCCAGCAGCACGGAGATGGAGACCCAGTACTTC
few,TRBV7-8,18,TRBJ1-6,NA,CASSPPSGLGDYNSPLHF,TGTGCCAGCAGCCCACCGAGCGGGTTAGGGGACTATAATTCACCCCTCCACTTT
NA,TRBV27,16,TRBJ2-3,TRBD2,CASNLSGGTSADTQYF,TGTGCCAGCAACCTCTCAGGAGGGACTAGTGCAGATACGCAGTATTTT
NA,TRBV28,15,TRBJ1-2,NA,CASRGLVGYNYGYTF,TGTGCCAGCAGGGGACTTGTAGGCTATAACTATGGCTACACCTTC
NA,TRBV5-1,13,TRBJ2-1,NA,CASSLEGFDEQFF,TGCGCCAGCAGCTTGGAGGGGTTCGATGAGCAGTTCTTC
NA,TRBV6-6,15,TRBJ2-7,TRBD1,CASSWIGQGKYEQYF,TGTGCCAGCAGCTGGATAGGACAGGGGAAATACGAGCAGTACTTC
NA,TRBV5-5,15,TRBJ2-7,NA,CASSLEPRGNYEQYF,TGTGCCAGCAGCTTGGAACCCCGGGGAAACTACGAGCAGTACTTC
NA,TRBV16,13,TRBJ2-7,NA,CASSQGARGEQYF,TGTGCCAGCAGCCAAGGTGCAAGGGGCGAGCAGTACTTC